This T cell receptor beta chain emerged from a study of T cell responses to AZD1222 COVID-19 vaccine (dated by TCRdb to the early 2020s). Notes on the research overall: AZD1222 recipients with second doses at about 4 weeks or about 12 weeks were pooled, because spike-specific TCR depth and breadth did not differ between schedules. A total of under 250 trial participants underwent TCR sequencing, of whom about 200 had received two doses of AZD1222 and roughly 26 had received two doses of the MenACWY control vaccine. Trial participants were enrolled by age into 18-55, 56-69 and 70-plus year subgroups, with around 150, 28 and 57 TCR-sequenced participants respectively.

Of note for this clone: The clone's antigen remains unknown. The record has no base qualities; no much larger clone is one base away.

Reading from cysteine to phenylalanine, the CDR3 counts 13 amino acids. Only the CDR3 DNA stays, 39 bases, in frame from base 1. Via the germline V gene, CDR1 is ENHRY and CDR2 SYGVKD. V is pared back by 7 bases and J by 2 bases, with 11 bases lying between the germline termini. General findings and caveats noted by the study authors: No day 14 peak-response samples were available, so repertoires were characterized only after the peak T cell response. Conclusions about previously exposed vaccinees are limited because only a handful of AZD1222 recipients were SARS-CoV-2 seropositive at baseline. CD4 TCRs associated with the vaccine covered the entire spike protein, and the dominant responses were in regions 160-218 and 743-854. Participants were mostly white British, with more females than males. The authors suggested clonal diversity may have been underestimated. After two AZD1222 doses, spike-specific TCR breadth and depth were significantly higher than at day 0 and than in MenACWY recipients. Reportedly, almost half of the unique spike-specific TCRs recognized epitopes lying outside the regions that are mutated in the B.1.351 and B.1.1.7 variants. In the small 56-69-year group, the increase in depth fell short of significance, most likely because of low power.

The CDR3 regions of human TCRbeta chains were analyzed by immunosequencing. In the authors' own workflow: Repertoire TCRs were matched against a reference library of SARS-CoV-2-specific TCRs generated with the MIRA antigen-specificity platform. Breadth was defined as the fraction of unique TCRs that were SARS-CoV-2-associated. Depth was defined as the fraction of total T cells that were SARS-CoV-2-associated. Using the MIRA data, each spike-specific TCR was mapped to the spike region that the TCR reacts to and placed in a CD4 or CD8 class. Log10-transformed breadth and depth values were compared by one-way ANOVA with Sidak's multiple comparisons tests. TCRdb limited this immuneACCESS table to in-frame rearrangements with V and J called. A share of clones is missing; checked studies link under half to unresolved V genes, and the rest is unexplained. V and J calls and clone size are copied from that table; D and trimming were computed from the DNA. A total of fewer than 110,000 clones appear in this sample, approximately 88% of them only once. 20% of the sample comes from the top ten.

This sample's time point label indicates: baseline before first vaccination. Samples from vaccinated people were obtained from the UK trials COV001 and COV002, which included a single-blind randomized controlled phase 2/3 trial of AZD1222 (ChAdOx1 nCoV-19) in healthy adults. For TCRbeta chain sequencing, PBMC samples were collected from trial participants at day 0 and at day 28 after the second dose. This clonotype was sampled from an adult in good health. The sample in question was peripheral blood, obtained on day 0 of AZD1222 vaccination. Here the chain combines TRBV10-3 and TRBJ1-1; the D gene is unclear. The CDR3 region reads CAITQTTNTEAFF. The sequenced DNA: TGTGCCATCACGCAGACGACTAACACTGAAGCTTTCTTT.